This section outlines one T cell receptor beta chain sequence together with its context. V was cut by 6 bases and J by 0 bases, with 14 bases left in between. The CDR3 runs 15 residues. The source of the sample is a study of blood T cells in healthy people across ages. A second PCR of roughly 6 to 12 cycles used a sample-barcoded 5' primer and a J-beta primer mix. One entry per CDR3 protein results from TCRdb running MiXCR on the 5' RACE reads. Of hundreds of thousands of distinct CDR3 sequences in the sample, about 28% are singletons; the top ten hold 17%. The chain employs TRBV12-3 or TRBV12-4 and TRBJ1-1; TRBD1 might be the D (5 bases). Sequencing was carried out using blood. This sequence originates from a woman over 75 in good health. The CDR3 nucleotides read TGTGCCAGCAGCCCTGCGGGACTTGTGAACACTGAAGCTTTCTTT. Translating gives CASSPAGLVNTEAFF.